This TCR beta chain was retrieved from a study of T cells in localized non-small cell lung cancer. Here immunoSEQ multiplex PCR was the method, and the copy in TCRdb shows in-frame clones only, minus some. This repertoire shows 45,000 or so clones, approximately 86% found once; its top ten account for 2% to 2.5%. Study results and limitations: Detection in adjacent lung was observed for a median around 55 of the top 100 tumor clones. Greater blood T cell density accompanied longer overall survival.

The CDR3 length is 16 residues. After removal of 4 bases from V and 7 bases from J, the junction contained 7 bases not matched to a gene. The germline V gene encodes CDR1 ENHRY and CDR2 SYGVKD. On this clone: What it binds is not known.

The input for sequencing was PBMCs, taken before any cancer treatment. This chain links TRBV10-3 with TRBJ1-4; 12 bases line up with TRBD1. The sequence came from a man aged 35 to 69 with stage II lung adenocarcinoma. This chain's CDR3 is CAISAGQGAGSEKLFF. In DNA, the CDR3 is TGTGCCATCAGTGCGGGACAGGGGGCGGGAAGTGAAAAACTGTTTTTT.